This T cell receptor (beta chain) stems from a study of vaccination effects on CD4 cells after COVID-19. Regarding the study as a whole: The post-vaccine spike-reactive clones of convalescents showed a predominance of new vaccine-induced clones. A shortage of convalescent patients and an absence of early post-infection timepoints characterized the study.

Note on this clone: The antigen is undetermined.

Per the germline V gene, CDR1 is MGHDK and CDR2 is SYGVNS. The V gene lost 5 bases and the J gene lost 0 bases, with 11 bases spanning the gap. This CDR3 comprises 16 residues. Profiling relied on immunoSEQ multiplex PCR, and the TCRdb table lists in-frame clones only, not all of them. The repertoire holds about 70,000 clones, with roughly 73% as singletons. Before sequencing took place, the ViraFEST assay used viral peptide pools to expand antigen-specific CD4+ T cells. Once cultured for more than nine days, the cells underwent separation to obtain CD4+ T cells. The person had a PCR-confirmed SARS-CoV-2 infection during March to December 2020.

The material was CD4+ T cells from PBMCs cultured with HIV peptides, obtained before COVID-19 vaccination. The subset here: HIV-1 Nef peptide pool negative control/reference culture. The rearrangement links TRBV25-1 to TRBJ1-6; tentative D call: TRBD1 (5 bases). This sequence originates from a human donor who had a prior SARS-CoV-2 infection. The CDR3 sequence is CASSWGRASYNSPLHF. CDR3 sequence (DNA): TGTGCCAGCAGTTGGGGACGGGCCTCCTATAATTCACCCCTCCACTTT.